This T cell receptor beta chain stems from a study of blood T cells in healthy people across ages. Alongside a J-beta primer mix, a sample-barcoded 5' primer served in a second PCR lasting roughly 7 to 11 cycles. Each TCR beta cDNA got a 12-nucleotide random molecular identifier. TCRdb re-called the 5' RACE reads with MiXCR, one entry per CDR3 protein. The sample consists of around 1,700,000 distinct CDR3 sequences, roughly 27% of them appearing once. The ends were cut back, 6 bases at V and 3 bases at J, with 15 bases in the middle. CDR1 is MNHEY and CDR2 is SVGAGI in the germline V gene. The CDR3 consists of 14 residues. Study-wide points: It was the long-lived donors that had more naive CD4+ cells and higher diversity than aged donors.

Aged about 6 to 95, donors were systemically healthy Caucasians from Russia. This clonotype was counted many times. The target antigen is unknown. The specimen sequenced was blood. The TCR originated in a woman aged 25 to 39 in good health. J is TRBJ2-7 and V is TRBV6-5; D is unclear. CDR3 in DNA: TGTGCCAGCAGCCACGGACGGAAGGGCTACGAGCAGTACTTC. It specifies CASSHGRKGYEQYF.